The 20 T cell receptor beta chains below come from one sample, sequenced in a study of cytomegalovirus exposure and HLA in healthy donors. Both 60 Vbeta primers and 13 Jbeta primers went into the PCR. The data were produced by immunoSEQ multiplex PCR, yet TCRdb's version contains in-frame clones alone and is incomplete. The sample contains around 270,000 clones, 75% to 85% of which appear only once. The specimen was PBMCs. The receptors shown here come from a girl under 10 years old in good health and CMV-seronegative.

The chain has TRBV19 and TRBJ1-5, with 8 bases identical to TRBD1. Germline CDR1 is LNHDA and CDR2 is SQIVND (reference sequence). The CDR3 extends over 13 amino acids. J was trimmed by 5 bases and V by 6 bases; bases with no gene match: 3. The chain's CDR3 is CASRGQDYQPQHF. DNA of the CDR3: TGTGCCAGTAGGGGACAGGACTATCAGCCCCAGCATTTT. The whole variable domain, remainder taken from reference TRBV19 and TRBJ1-5, is DGGITQSPKYLFRKEGQNVTLSCEQNLNHDAMYWYRQDPGQGLRLIYYSQIVNDFQKGDIAEGYSVSREKKESFPLTVTSAQKNPTAFYLCASRGQDYQPQHFGDGTRLSIL.

This clone was seen only once. The chain employs TRBV30 and TRBJ2-1; the match to TRBD1 covers 7 bases. This CDR3 contains 14 residues. Trimming at V came to 5 bases and at J to 5 bases, leaving 9 bases not matched to a gene. The V gene's germline CDR1 is GTSNPN and CDR2 SVGIG (reference sequence). DNA of the CDR3: TGTGCCTGGGAACAGGGGAATTCTCACAATGAGCAGTTCTTC. This codes for CAWEQGNSHNEQFF.

The V and J genes are TRBV6-6 and TRBJ2-1; possible D gene TRBD2, 5 bases. V was clipped by 6 bases and J by 6 bases, with 9 bases between them. The CDR3 has 12 amino acids. Germline V CDR1 and CDR2: MNHNY, SVGAGI (reference sequence). This chain's CDR3 is CASRSSPNEQFF. The CDR3 DNA follows: TGTGCCAGCAGGTCTAGCCCCAATGAGCAGTTCTTC.

The rearrangement joins TRBV29-1 to TRBJ1-1, with 7 bases fitting TRBD1. Germline V gene lookup returns CDR1 SQVTM and CDR2 ANQGSEA. The length of the CDR3 is 12 residues. The DNA for the CDR3 is TGCAACGTCTCAGGGGGTCGAACTGAAGCTTTCTTT. Translating gives CNVSGGRTEAFF.

The chain couples TRBV9 to TRBJ2-7, with 7 bases matching TRBD1. The V gene end was trimmed by 3 bases and the J gene end by 10 bases; junction bases not matched to a gene: 4. The CDR3 runs to 11 residues. Germline values: CDR1 SGDLS, CDR2 YYNGEE. CDR3 coding DNA: TGTGCCAGCAGCGACGACAGGGTACAGTACTTC. Protein product: CASSDDRVQYF.

This clone came up a few times. The chain uses TRBV19 and TRBJ1-2, with 10 bases matching TRBD1. Germline V lookup: CDR1 LNHDA, CDR2 SQIVND (reference sequence). Unmatched junction bases numbered 5, after V lost 5 bases and J lost 5 bases. This CDR3 spans 14 amino acids. The CDR3 loop reads CASSRDRGVYGYTF. CDR3 sequence (DNA): TGTGCCAGTAGTCGGGACAGGGGCGTATATGGCTACACCTTC.

The sample holds a few counts of this clone. The V call is TRBV5-8, the J call TRBJ1-1; TRBD1 might be the D (6 bases). The CDR3 has 14 amino acids. Germline V gene sequence: CDR1 SGHTS, CDR2 YDEGEE. V was clipped by 4 bases and J by 4 bases, with 14 bases between them. CDR3 in amino acids: CASSPTGSGTEAFF. The CDR3 region has the DNA TGTGCCAGCAGCCCTACAGGGTCCGGCACTGAAGCTTTCTTT.

The J gene is TRBJ2-7, the V gene TRBV28, with 8 bases lining up with TRBD1. V shed 6 bases, J shed 1 base, and the junction held 5 bases outside the gene matches. The germline V gene has CDR1 MDHEN and CDR2 SYDVKM. CDR3 length equals 14 residues. CDR3 protein: CASRDGDRSYEQYF. The CDR3 nucleotides are TGTGCCAGCAGAGATGGGGACAGGTCCTACGAGCAGTACTTC.

The J gene is TRBJ2-2, the V gene TRBV7-7; no firm D call. There are 12 residues in the CDR3. V lost 4 bases and J lost 4, with 4 bases in between. Germline loops: CDR1 SSHAT, CDR2 FNYEAQ (reference sequence). The CDR3 protein is CASSSVTGELFF. The CDR3 coding sequence is TGTGCCAGCAGCTCTGTCACCGGGGAGCTGTTTTTT.

The genes are TRBV12-2 and TRBJ1-6. TRBV12-2 is deemed a pseudogene. CDR3 length equals 16 residues. CDR3 nucleotides: TGTGCAAGTCGCTTAGCTTCCGAGGAGGGGAATTCACCCCTCCACTTT. Amino acids: CASRLASEEGNSPLHF.

The chain combines TRBV5-5 with TRBJ2-7; 10 bases line up with TRBD1. J was trimmed by 6 bases and V by 4 bases; bases with no gene match: 7. Germline assignment: CDR1 SGHKS and CDR2 YYEKEE (reference sequence). The CDR3 runs 14 residues. The CDR3 nucleotides read TGTGCCAGCAGCCCCTGGACAGGGGGAGGCGAGCAGTACTTC. It codes for CASSPWTGGGEQYF.

V gene TRBV28 combines with J gene TRBJ2-7, with TRBD1 identical over 7 bases. V lost 4 bases, J lost 2 bases, and 8 bases stayed unmatched. CDR3 size: 15 residues. Germline V gene data show CDR1 as MDHEN and CDR2 as SYDVKM. As DNA, the CDR3 is TGTGCCAGCAGTTCGATTACAGGGGTTGCCTACGAGCAGTACTTC. Translated, it gives CASSSITGVAYEQYF.

The chain uses TRBV19 and TRBJ1-1; D not certain. The CDR3 has 13 amino acids. Per germline, CDR1 LNHDA and CDR2 SQIVND (reference sequence). Between the trimmed V and J ends, which lost 6 bases and 1 base, there was a span of 9 bases. The CDR3 sequence: CASRDGGNTEAFF. The CDR3, as DNA: TGTGCCAGTAGGGACGGAGGGAACACTGAAGCTTTCTTT.

The chain couples TRBV4-2 to TRBJ1-5; D remains unclear. The CDR3 length is 16 residues. Trimming stripped 3 bases from V and 0 bases from J, with 12 bases between. From germline, CDR1 is LGHNA and CDR2 YNFKEQ. This chain's CDR3 is CASSHPITGSNQPQHF. CDR3 nucleotides: TGTGCCAGCAGCCACCCCATTACGGGTAGCAATCAGCCCCAGCATTTT.

J is TRBJ1-4 and V is TRBV15; a possible D gene is TRBD1 (5 bases). CDR1 LNHNV and CDR2 YYDKDF come from the germline V gene (reference sequence). This CDR3 has 12 amino acids. The V end lost 9 bases, the J end lost 7 bases, and 12 bases lay between the germline ends. CDR3 coding DNA: TGTGCCACGTCAATAGGGGCTGAAAAACTGTTTTTT. Residues: CATSIGAEKLFF. Supplemented by reference TRBV15 and TRBJ1-4, the full variable domain reads DAMVIQNPRYQVTQFGKPVTLSCSQTLNHNVMYWYQQKSSQAPKLLFHYYDKDFNNEADTPDNFQSRRPNTSFCFLDIRSPGLGDTAMYLCATSIGAEKLFFGSGTQLSVL.

The chain has TRBV4-2 and TRBJ2-7, with TRBD2 as a possible D gene (6 bases). This CDR3 has 17 residues. CDR1 is LGHNA and CDR2 is YNFKEQ in the germline V gene. Trimming left V 3 bases short and J 6 bases short, with 24 bases between. This chain's CDR3 is CASSQGVLGGEVGEQYF. CDR3 nucleotide sequence: TGTGCCAGCAGCCAGGGGGTATTGGGCGGGGAGGTAGGCGAGCAGTACTTC.

This sequence joins TRBV4-1 and TRBJ1-4; perhaps TRBD1 as D (5 bases). This CDR3 region has 17 residues. Trimming cost V 2 bases and J 2 bases, with 15 bases left between them. Germline assignment: CDR1 MGHRA and CDR2 YSYEKL. The CDR3 region has the DNA TGCGCCAGCAGCCAAAGTCCGGGGAGGGACACTAATGAAAAACTGTTTTTT. Encoded protein: CASSQSPGRDTNEKLFF.

The V and J genes are TRBV6-1 and TRBJ1-2; TRBD1 aligns across 7 bases. V was clipped by 8 bases and J by 4 bases; unmatched bases: 13. The CDR3 consists of 15 residues. CDR1 is MNHNS and CDR2 is SASEGT in the germline V gene. The CDR3 nucleotides are TGTGCCAGCCGTAATGCCGGGACAGCAGGCTATGGCTACACCTTC. Its translation: CASRNAGTAGYGYTF.

The chain has TRBV7-9 and TRBJ1-1; 9 positions agree with TRBD1. Germline V gives CDR1 SEHNR, CDR2 FQNEAQ (reference sequence). Trimming at V came to 5 bases and at J to 3 bases, leaving 10 bases not matched to a gene. The CDR3 extends over 16 amino acids. The CDR3 spells CASSRGTGSWDTEAFF. The CDR3 nucleotides are TGTGCCAGCAGCCGAGGGACAGGGTCATGGGACACTGAAGCTTTCTTT.

This sequence joins TRBV6-5 and TRBJ1-2, with D unresolved. Looked up from germline, CDR1 is MNHEY and CDR2 is SVGAGI. The CDR3 runs to 14 residues. V was pared by 4 bases and J by 3 bases, with 12 bases between. The CDR3 spells CASSSAGDDYGYTF. The CDR3 nucleotides are TGTGCCAGCAGTTCCGCCGGGGATGACTATGGCTACACCTTC.